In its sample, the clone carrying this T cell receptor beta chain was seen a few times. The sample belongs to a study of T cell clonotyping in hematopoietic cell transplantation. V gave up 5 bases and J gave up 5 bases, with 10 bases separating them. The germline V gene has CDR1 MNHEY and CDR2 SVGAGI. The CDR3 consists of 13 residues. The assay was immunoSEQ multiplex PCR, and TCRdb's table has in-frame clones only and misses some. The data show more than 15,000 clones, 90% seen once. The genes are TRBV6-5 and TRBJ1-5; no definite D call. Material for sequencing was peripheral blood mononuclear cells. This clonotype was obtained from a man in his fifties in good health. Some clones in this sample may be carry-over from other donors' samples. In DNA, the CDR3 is TGTGCCAGCAGTAATGGGTTCCATCAGCCCCAGCATTTT. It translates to CASSNGFHQPQHF.